This TCR beta chain is from a study of identical twins. General study points: Abundant beta clonotypes from cord blood bore fewer insertions; memory repertoires lacked this pattern. One should note that invariant MAIT and iNKT cells could partly confound zero-insertion analyses. Beta out-of-frame sequences showed weaker excess sharing between twins.

In germline, CDR1 is SGHTA, CDR2 FQGNSA. Trimming at V came to 11 bases and at J to 3 bases, leaving 6 bases not matched to a gene. There are 14 residues in the CDR3. Worth noting for this clonotype: The antigen is undetermined.

A universal primer site was incorporated via template switching, and the cDNA contained unique molecular identifiers. TCRdb independently ran MiXCR on the 5' RACE reads; one entry per CDR3 protein. The repertoire includes approximately 260,000 distinct CDR3 sequences, 11% to 15% of them detected once, and 8.8% sits in the top ten. Sequenced input: memory (CD45RO+) T cells sorted from blood. The V call is TRBV7-2, the J call TRBJ2-1; 11 bases are a match to TRBD2. This receptor was identified in a woman between 18 and 29 years old in good health. For the CDR3, the DNA is TGTGCCTCCCTAGCGGGAGGCAACTACAATGAGCAGTTCTTC. Protein: CASLAGGNYNEQFF.